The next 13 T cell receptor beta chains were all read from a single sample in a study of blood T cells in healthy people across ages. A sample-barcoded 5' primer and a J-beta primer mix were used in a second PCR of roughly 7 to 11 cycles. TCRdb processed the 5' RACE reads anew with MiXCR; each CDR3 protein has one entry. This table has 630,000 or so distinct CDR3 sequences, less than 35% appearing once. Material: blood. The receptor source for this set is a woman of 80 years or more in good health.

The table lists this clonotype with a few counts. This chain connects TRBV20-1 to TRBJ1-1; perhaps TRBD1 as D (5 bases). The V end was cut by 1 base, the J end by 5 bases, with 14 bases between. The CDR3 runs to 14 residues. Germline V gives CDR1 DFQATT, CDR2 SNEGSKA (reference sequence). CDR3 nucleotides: TGCAGTGCTAGAGGAAGAACAGGTTGGACTGAAGCTTTCTTT. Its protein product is CSARGRTGWTEAFF.

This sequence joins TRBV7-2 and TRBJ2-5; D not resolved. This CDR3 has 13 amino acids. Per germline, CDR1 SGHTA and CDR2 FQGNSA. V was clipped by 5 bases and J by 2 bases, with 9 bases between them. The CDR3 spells CASSIGPQETQYF. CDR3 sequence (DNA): TGTGCCAGCAGCATTGGACCGCAAGAGACCCAGTACTTC.

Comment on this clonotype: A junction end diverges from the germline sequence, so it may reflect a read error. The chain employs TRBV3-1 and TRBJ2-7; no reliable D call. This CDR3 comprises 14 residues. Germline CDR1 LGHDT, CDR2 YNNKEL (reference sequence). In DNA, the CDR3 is TGTGCCAGCAGCCAAGATTTAGGCCGTCTCGAGCGGTACTTC. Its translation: CASSQDLGRLERYF.

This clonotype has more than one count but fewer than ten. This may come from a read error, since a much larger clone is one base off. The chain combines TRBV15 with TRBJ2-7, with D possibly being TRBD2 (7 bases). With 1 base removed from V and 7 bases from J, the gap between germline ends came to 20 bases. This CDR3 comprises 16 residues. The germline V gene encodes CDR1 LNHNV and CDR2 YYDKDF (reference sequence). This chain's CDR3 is CATSRASRGGLNEQYF. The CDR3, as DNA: TGTGCCACCAGCAGAGCCTCTAGGGGGGGCCTCAATGAGCAGTACTTC.

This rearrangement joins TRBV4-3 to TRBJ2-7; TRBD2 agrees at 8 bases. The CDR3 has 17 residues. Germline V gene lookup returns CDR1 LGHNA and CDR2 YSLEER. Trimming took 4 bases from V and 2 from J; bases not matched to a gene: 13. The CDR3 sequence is CASSPQVGGRPAYEQYF. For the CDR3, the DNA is TGCGCCAGCAGCCCCCAGGTTGGCGGGAGGCCTGCCTACGAGCAGTACTTC.

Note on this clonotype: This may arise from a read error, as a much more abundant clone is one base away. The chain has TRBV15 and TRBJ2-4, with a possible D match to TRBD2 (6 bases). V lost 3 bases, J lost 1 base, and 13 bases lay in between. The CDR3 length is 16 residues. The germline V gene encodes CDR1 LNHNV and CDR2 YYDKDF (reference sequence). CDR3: CATSRGDGGAKNIQYF. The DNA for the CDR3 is TGTGCCACCAGCAGGGGGGACGGGGGTGCCAAAAACATTCAGTACTTC.

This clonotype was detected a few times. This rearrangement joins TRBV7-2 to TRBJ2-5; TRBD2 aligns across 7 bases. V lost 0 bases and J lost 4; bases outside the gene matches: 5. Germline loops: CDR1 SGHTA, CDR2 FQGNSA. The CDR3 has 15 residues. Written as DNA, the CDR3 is TGTGCCAGCAGCTTAGCGCTGCGGGGGACAGAGACCCAGTACTTC. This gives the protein CASSLALRGTETQYF.

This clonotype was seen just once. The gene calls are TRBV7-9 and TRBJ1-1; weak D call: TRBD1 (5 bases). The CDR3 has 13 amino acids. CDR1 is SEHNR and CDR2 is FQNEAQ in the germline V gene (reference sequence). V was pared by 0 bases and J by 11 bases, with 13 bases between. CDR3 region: CASSLAGEREAFF. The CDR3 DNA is TGTGCCAGCAGCTTAGCGGGGGAGCGTGAGGCTTTCTTT.

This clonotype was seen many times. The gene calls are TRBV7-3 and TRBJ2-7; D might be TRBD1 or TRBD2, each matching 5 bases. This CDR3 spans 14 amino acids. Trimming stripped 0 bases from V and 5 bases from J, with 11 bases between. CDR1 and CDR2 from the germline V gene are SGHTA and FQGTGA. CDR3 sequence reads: CASSLTPRDHEQYF. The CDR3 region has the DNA TGTGCCAGCAGCTTAACCCCCCGGGACCACGAGCAGTACTTC.

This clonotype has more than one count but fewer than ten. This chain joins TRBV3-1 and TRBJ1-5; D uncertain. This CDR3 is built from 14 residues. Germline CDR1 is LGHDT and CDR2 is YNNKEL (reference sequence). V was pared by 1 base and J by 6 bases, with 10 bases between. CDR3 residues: CASSQARGIQPQHF. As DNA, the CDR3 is TGTGCCAGCAGCCAAGCTCGGGGAATTCAGCCCCAGCATTTT.

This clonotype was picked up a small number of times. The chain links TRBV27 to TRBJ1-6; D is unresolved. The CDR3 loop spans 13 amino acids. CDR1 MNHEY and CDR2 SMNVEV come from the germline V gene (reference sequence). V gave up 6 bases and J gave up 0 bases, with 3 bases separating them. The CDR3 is CASRTSYNSPLHF. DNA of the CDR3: TGTGCCAGCAGAACCTCCTATAATTCACCCCTCCACTTT.

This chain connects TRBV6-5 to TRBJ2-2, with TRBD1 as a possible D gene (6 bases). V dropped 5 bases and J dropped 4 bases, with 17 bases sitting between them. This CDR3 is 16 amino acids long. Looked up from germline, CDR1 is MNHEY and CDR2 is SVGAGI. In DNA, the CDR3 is TGTGCCAGCAGTAGCCCCTTACAGGGACCCACCGGGGAGCTGTTTTTT. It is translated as CASSSPLQGPTGELFF.

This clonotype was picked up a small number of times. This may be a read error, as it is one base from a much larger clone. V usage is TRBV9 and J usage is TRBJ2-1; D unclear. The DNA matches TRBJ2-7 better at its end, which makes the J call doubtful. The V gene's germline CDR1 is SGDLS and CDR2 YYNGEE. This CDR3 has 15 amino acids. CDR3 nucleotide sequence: TGTGCCAGCAGCGTAGGGGCAAATTCCTACAATGAGCAGTACTTC. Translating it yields CASSVGANSYNEQYF.